These 26 T cell receptor beta chains originate from one sample sequenced in a study of cytomegalovirus exposure and HLA in healthy donors. The PCR was carried out with 60 Vbeta primers and 13 Jbeta primers. Measured with immunoSEQ multiplex PCR; TCRdb has only the in-frame clones, and not every one. The data show about 70,000 clones, with around 86% seen just once and roughly 2% held by the top ten. Sequenced input: PBMCs. Receptor source: a woman aged 25-40 years in good health and CMV-seronegative.

V usage is TRBV30 and J usage is TRBJ2-7; 8 bases fit TRBD2. The CDR3 is 14 residues long. The V gene end was trimmed by 2 bases and the J gene end by 4 bases; junction bases not matched to a gene: 7. Germline-derived CDR1 and CDR2 are GTSNPN and SVGIG (reference sequence). CDR3 protein: CAWSTGTRNYEQYF. CDR3 nucleotide sequence: TGTGCCTGGAGTACCGGGACTAGGAATTACGAGCAGTACTTC.

CDR3 in DNA: TGCAGCGTTGCGGGCGGGACTGGCAATCAGCCCCAGCATTTT. Protein sequence: CSVAGGTGNQPQHF. The V and J genes are TRBV29-1 and TRBJ1-5; the D gene is possibly TRBD1 (5 bases). Trimming removed 4 bases at V and 2 bases at J, with 12 bases between. The CDR3 length is 14 residues. Germline values: CDR1 SQVTM, CDR2 ANQGSEA.

The chain recombines TRBV10-3 with TRBJ1-5; D is perhaps TRBD1 (5 bases). Germline-derived CDR1 and CDR2 are ENHRY and SYGVKD. CDR3 length equals 14 residues. Trimming removed 8 bases at V and 0 bases at J, with 11 bases between. The CDR3 DNA is TGTGCCATCGGGGGGAGGAATAGCAATCAGCCCCAGCATTTT. Protein product: CAIGGRNSNQPQHF.

The rearrangement joins TRBV4-2 to TRBJ2-7; 8 bases match TRBD2. The length of the CDR3 is 16 residues. J lost 4 bases, V lost 0 bases, and 8 bases had no gene match. Germline V CDR1 and CDR2: LGHNA, YNFKEQ. This CDR3 reads CASSQEPGGPEYEQYF. The CDR3 DNA sequence: TGTGCCAGCAGCCAAGAGCCGGGAGGGCCGGAGTACGAGCAGTACTTC.

The chain links TRBV7-9 to TRBJ2-3; no firm D call. Looked up from germline, CDR1 is SEHNR and CDR2 is FQNEAQ (reference sequence). V gave up 5 bases and J gave up 4 bases, with 7 bases separating them. This CDR3 region has 12 residues. CDR3: CASSPQADTQYF. As DNA, the CDR3 is TGTGCCAGCAGCCCCCAGGCAGATACGCAGTATTTT.

The genes are TRBV4-2 and TRBJ2-1, with 7 bases matching TRBD2. From germline, CDR1 is LGHNA and CDR2 YNFKEQ. The CDR3 contains 15 residues. Trimming cost V 1 base and J 4 bases; bases outside gene matches: 4. The CDR3 DNA reads as TGTGCCAGCAGCCAAGGGGGGAGGGAATACAATGAGCAGTTCTTC. The encoded protein is CASSQGGREYNEQFF.

The chain recombines TRBV5-1 with TRBJ2-5, with 11 bases lining up with TRBD2. The CDR3 consists of 15 residues. J was trimmed by 2 bases and V by 4 bases; bases with no gene match: 4. Germline V lookup: CDR1 SGHRS, CDR2 YFSETQ. Here the CDR3 DNA reads TGCGCCAGCAGCCGACTAGCGGGGCTTCAAGAGACCCAGTACTTC. Translation gives CASSRLAGLQETQYF.

This clone was observed a few times. The gene calls are TRBV4-1 and TRBJ1-1; D gene unclear. There are 12 residues in the CDR3. Trimming took 2 bases from V and 8 from J, leaving 9 bases between them. Germline CDR1 MGHRA, CDR2 YSYEKL. Written as DNA, the CDR3 is TGCGCCAGCAGCCAACTAGGTTCCGAAGCTTTCTTT. Translation: CASSQLGSEAFF.

This clone appeared a few times. The gene calls are TRBV6-5 and TRBJ1-1; 7 bases align to TRBD1. Unmatched junction bases numbered 5, after V lost 6 bases and J lost 1 base. CDR1 is MNHEY, CDR2 SVGAGI, per germline. The CDR3 is 14 residues long. Here the CDR3 DNA reads TGTGCCAGCAGACCAGGGGGAGCGAACACTGAAGCTTTCTTT. As protein: CASRPGGANTEAFF.

This chain joins TRBV6-1 and TRBJ2-1; D might be TRBD2 (5 bases). Per germline, CDR1 MNHNS and CDR2 SASEGT. V was trimmed by 6 bases and J by 5 bases, leaving 5 bases between them. The CDR3 is 11 amino acids. The CDR3 reads CASRTNNEQFF. The CDR3 DNA reads as TGTGCCAGCAGGACTAACAATGAGCAGTTCTTC.

The chain employs TRBV15 and TRBJ2-5; 10 bases fit TRBD2. Trimming at V came to 3 bases and at J to 3 bases, leaving 7 bases not matched to a gene. Germline CDR1 and CDR2: LNHNV and YYDKDF (reference sequence). The CDR3 runs to 16 residues. CDR3 in amino acids: CATSRRGLAEKETQYF. In DNA form, the CDR3 reads TGTGCCACCAGCAGGCGCGGACTAGCGGAAAAAGAGACCCAGTACTTC.

V is TRBV30 and J is TRBJ1-5, with TRBD1 as a possible D gene (6 bases). CDR1 is GTSNPN and CDR2 is SVGIG in the germline V gene (reference sequence). With 5 bases removed from V and 7 bases from J, the gap between germline ends came to 15 bases. CDR3 length: 13 residues. This chain's CDR3 is CAWAGGGAQPQHF. DNA of the CDR3: TGTGCCTGGGCCGGGGGGGGCGCCCAGCCCCAGCATTTT.

The chain couples TRBV28 to TRBJ2-7; D call uncertain. Germline V gene lookup returns CDR1 MDHEN and CDR2 SYDVKM. This CDR3 is built from 12 residues. V lost 1 base and J 3 bases, leaving 4 bases between the germline ends. The CDR3 DNA reads as TGTGCCAGCAGTTTATTTAACTACGAGCAGTACTTC. As protein: CASSLFNYEQYF.

The genes are TRBV7-9 and TRBJ2-5; 7 bases align to TRBD2. With 1 base clipped from V and 3 bases from J, the junction kept 8 bases outside the gene matches. The CDR3 has 16 amino acids. CDR1 SEHNR and CDR2 FQNEAQ come from the germline V gene (reference sequence). The DNA for the CDR3 is TGTGCCAGCAGCTTAGGTGGGAGGGAGAGGGAAGAGACCCAGTACTTC. Encoded protein: CASSLGGREREETQYF. The full variable domain, its missing parts supplied by reference TRBV7-9 and TRBJ2-5, is DTGVSQNPRHKITKRGQNVTFRCDPISEHNRLYWYRQTLGQGPEFLTYFQNEAQLEKSRLLSDRFSAERPKGSFSTLEIQRTEQGDSAMYLCASSLGGREREETQYFGPGTRLLVL.

This sequence joins TRBV28 and TRBJ1-1; perhaps TRBD1 as D (6 bases). Trimming took 10 bases from V and 5 from J, leaving 14 bases between them. The CDR3 runs 12 residues. Germline-derived CDR1 and CDR2 are MDHEN and SYDVKM. CDR3: CATQERGTEAFF. CDR3 sequence (DNA): TGTGCCACCCAAGAAAGGGGGACTGAAGCTTTCTTT.

The chain carries TRBV11-2 and TRBJ2-7, with D maybe TRBD2 (6 bases). Germline lookup yields CDR1 SGHAT and CDR2 FQNNGV. The CDR3 runs to 13 residues. The ends were cut back, 6 bases at V and 0 bases at J, with 9 bases in the middle. CDR3 in DNA: TGTGCCAGCAGGCGCGGGGTCTCCTACGAGCAGTACTTC. It translates to CASRRGVSYEQYF.

This clone was picked up one time. This sample also contains other DNA sequences that code for the same CDR3. V gene TRBV28 combines with J gene TRBJ1-5; tentative D call: TRBD1 (5 bases). The V gene's germline CDR1 is MDHEN and CDR2 SYDVKM. The V end lost 4 bases, the J end lost 5 bases, and 18 bases lay between the germline ends. The CDR3 runs 16 residues. The CDR3 reads CASSYPGQTFYQPQHF. In nucleotides, the CDR3 is TGTGCCAGCAGTTACCCCGGACAAACATTTTATCAGCCCCAGCATTTT.

This sequence joins TRBV7-9 and TRBJ2-1, with 7 positions matching TRBD2. This CDR3 contains 14 residues. Germline assignment: CDR1 SEHNR and CDR2 FQNEAQ (reference sequence). Trimming cost V 5 bases and J 7 bases; bases outside gene matches: 8. This chain's CDR3 is CASSVSGTTNEQFF. The CDR3 region has the DNA TGTGCCAGCAGCGTCTCCGGGACTACGAATGAGCAGTTCTTC.

The chain recombines TRBV10-1 with TRBJ1-6; 8 nucleotides match TRBD1. CDR1 and CDR2 (germline): WNHNN, SYGVQD (reference sequence). The CDR3 runs to 13 residues. The trim removed 4 bases at V and 9 bases at J, leaving 2 bases unmatched. For the CDR3, the DNA is TGCGCCAGCAGTGGGACAGGGCGTTCACCCCTCCACTTT. This codes for CASSGTGRSPLHF.

The genes are TRBV9 and TRBJ1-1, with D unclear. The ends were cut back, 3 bases at V and 1 base at J, with 10 bases in the middle. CDR1 and CDR2 (germline): SGDLS, YYNGEE. The CDR3 contains 14 residues. CDR3 in amino acids: CASSGRGRNTEAFF. CDR3 nucleotide sequence: TGTGCCAGCAGCGGTCGAGGGAGGAACACTGAAGCTTTCTTT.

This clone has only a few counts. This sequence joins TRBV5-6 and TRBJ1-4, with D possibly being TRBD1 (5 bases). Germline assignment: CDR1 SGHDT and CDR2 YYEEEE. The CDR3 sequence is 15 residues long. V was trimmed by 0 bases and J by 3 bases, leaving 9 bases between them. The CDR3 region has the DNA TGTGCCAGCAGCTTGGGAACAGGCCCTAATGAAAAACTGTTTTTT. It codes for CASSLGTGPNEKLFF.

The chain uses TRBV5-1 and TRBJ1-1; D possibly corresponds to TRBD1 (6 bases). The V and J ends lost 0 bases and 5 bases respectively, with 11 bases between them. Germline CDR1 SGHRS, CDR2 YFSETQ. CDR3 length: 14 amino acids. The CDR3 region has the DNA TGCGCCAGCAGCTTGGAACGACAGGTAACTGAAGCTTTCTTT. Protein: CASSLERQVTEAFF.

This clone was found a few times. Other DNA sequences in this specimen translate into the identical CDR3. The chain links TRBV6-5 to TRBJ2-5; D is possibly TRBD2 (6 bases). Trimming cost V 6 bases and J 5 bases, with 13 bases left between them. Germline CDR1 reads MNHEY; CDR2 reads SVGAGI. The CDR3 is 13 residues long. The CDR3 DNA reads as TGTGCCAGCAGCTCCGCGGGGTGGGAGACCCAGTACTTC. Its protein product is CASSSAGWETQYF.

The CDR3 nucleotides are TGTGCCAGCAGTTTATACGGGGGGGTCACCGGGGAGCTGTTTTTT. Encoded protein: CASSLYGGVTGELFF. The V and J genes are TRBV28 and TRBJ2-2; 8 bases map to TRBD2. The CDR3 is 15 residues long. Germline CDR1 MDHEN, CDR2 SYDVKM. V was pared by 1 base and J by 4 bases, with 2 bases of the junction left unmatched.

V gene TRBV19 combines with J gene TRBJ1-1; perhaps TRBD1 as D (5 bases). This CDR3 contains 15 residues. V was cut by 3 bases and J by 1 base, with 12 bases left in between. The V gene's germline CDR1 is LNHDA and CDR2 SQIVND (reference sequence). CDR3 residues: CASSIKGQRNTEAFF. As DNA, the CDR3 is TGTGCCAGTAGTATTAAGGGGCAGCGGAACACTGAAGCTTTCTTT.

This sequence joins TRBV6-1 and TRBJ2-5; 11 bases match TRBD2. The V and J ends lost 3 bases and 5 bases, in that order; junction bases with no gene match: 5. There are 15 residues in the CDR3. CDR1 and CDR2 from the germline V gene are MNHNS and SASEGT. The CDR3 DNA reads TGTGCCAGCAGTGAGGGTAGCGGGAGGGCCGAGACCCAGTACTTC. This translates into CASSEGSGRAETQYF.